This T cell receptor (beta chain) was captured in a study of cytomegalovirus exposure and HLA in healthy donors. Study-wide points: Presence/absence results assume similar sequencing depth per donor, which may not hold.

The PCR ran on 60 Vbeta and 13 Jbeta primers. Measured with immunoSEQ multiplex PCR; TCRdb has only the in-frame clones, and not every one. The sample has under 200,000 clones, around nine tenths seen once. Remarks on this clone: Antigen specificity is unknown.

The CDR3 is 13 residues long. The germline V gene has CDR1 SGHTA and CDR2 FQGNSA. Deletions cut 0 bases from V and 4 bases from J, with 6 bases between. The receptor was isolated from a woman aged 30 to 39 in good health and CMV-seronegative. The sequenced sample was PBMCs. V and J are TRBV7-2 and TRBJ2-5, with unresolved D. The CDR3 coding sequence is TGTGCCAGCAGCTTAGCGCACTTAGAGACCCAGTACTTC. Protein: CASSLAHLETQYF.